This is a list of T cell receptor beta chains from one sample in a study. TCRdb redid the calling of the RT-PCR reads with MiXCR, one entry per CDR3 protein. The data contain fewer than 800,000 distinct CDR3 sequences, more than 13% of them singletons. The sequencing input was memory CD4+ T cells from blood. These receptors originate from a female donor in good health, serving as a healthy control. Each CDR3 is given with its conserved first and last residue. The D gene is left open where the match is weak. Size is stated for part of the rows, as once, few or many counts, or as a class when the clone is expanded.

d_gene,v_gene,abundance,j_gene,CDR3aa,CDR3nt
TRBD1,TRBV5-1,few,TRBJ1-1,CASSLGQGSPEAFF,TGCGCCAGCAGCTTAGGACAGGGGAGCCCTGAAGCTTTCTTT
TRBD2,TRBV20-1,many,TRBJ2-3,CSADAGEGTDTQYF,TGCAGTGCTGACGCGGGAGAGGGTACAGATACGCAGTATTTT
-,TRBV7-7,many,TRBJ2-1,CASSLSAAYNEQFF,TGTGCCAGCAGCTTATCGGCAGCCTACAATGAGCAGTTCTTC
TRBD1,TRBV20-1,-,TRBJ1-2,CSARGDRAHPNYGYTF,TGCAGTGCTAGAGGGGACAGGGCCCACCCTAACTATGGCTACACCTTC
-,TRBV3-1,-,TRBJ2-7,CASAGTYEQYF,TGTGCCAGCGCGGGGACCTACGAGCAGTACTTC
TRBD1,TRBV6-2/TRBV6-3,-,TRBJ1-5,CASSPGQGAHLNQPQHF,TGTGCCAGCAGTCCGGGACAGGGGGCTCATCTCAATCAGCCCCAGCATTTT
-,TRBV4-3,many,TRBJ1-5,CASSQVGGGNQPQHF,TGCGCCAGCAGCCAAGTCGGAGGGGGCAATCAGCCCCAGCATTTT
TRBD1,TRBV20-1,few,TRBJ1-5,CSARDRDRVYGQPQHF,TGCAGTGCTAGAGATCGGGACAGGGTGTACGGGCAGCCCCAGCATTTT
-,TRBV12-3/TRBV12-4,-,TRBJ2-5,CASRLLTGYSETQYF,TGTGCCAGCAGATTATTAACAGGGTATTCGGAGACCCAGTACTTC
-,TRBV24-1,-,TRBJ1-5,CATSDWGGVNQPQHF,TGTGCCACCAGTGATTGGGGGGGGGTCAATCAGCCCCAGCATTTT
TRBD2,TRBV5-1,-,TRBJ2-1,CASSPGLAGGAGNEQFF,TGCGCCAGCAGCCCGGGACTAGCGGGAGGTGCGGGGAATGAGCAGTTCTTC
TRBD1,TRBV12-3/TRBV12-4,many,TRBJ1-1,CASSSGGQLTEAFF,TGTGCCAGCAGTTCTGGGGGACAGTTGACTGAAGCTTTCTTT
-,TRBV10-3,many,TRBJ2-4,CATSFEKNIQYF,TGTGCCACCTCTTTTGAAAAAAACATTCAGTACTTC
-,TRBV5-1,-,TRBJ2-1,CASSFGTPYNEQFF,TGCGCCAGCAGCTTCGGGACCCCCTACAATGAGCAGTTCTTC
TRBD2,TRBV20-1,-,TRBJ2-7,CSVRATSGNSYEQYF,TGCAGTGTTAGGGCCACTAGCGGGAACTCCTACGAGCAGTACTTC
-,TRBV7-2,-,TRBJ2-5,CASSVLQGIETQYF,TGTGCCAGCAGCGTTTTGCAGGGGATAGAGACCCAGTACTTC
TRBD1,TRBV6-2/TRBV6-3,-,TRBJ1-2,CASSKTGNGYTF,TGTGCCAGCAGCAAGACAGGGAATGGCTACACCTTC
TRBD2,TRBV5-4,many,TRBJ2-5,CASSTGLAGETQYF,TGTGCCAGCAGCACCGGACTAGCGGGAGAGACCCAGTACTTC
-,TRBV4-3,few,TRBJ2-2,CASSQDVHGANTGELFF,TGCGCCAGCAGCCAAGACGTGCACGGAGCGAACACCGGGGAGCTGTTTTTT
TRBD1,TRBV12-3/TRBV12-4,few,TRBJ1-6,CASSGQGANNSPLHF,TGTGCCAGCAGCGGACAGGGGGCAAATAATTCACCCCTCCACTTT
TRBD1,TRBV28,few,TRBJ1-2,CASSDPGQFYGYTF,TGTGCCAGCAGCGACCCGGGACAGTTCTATGGCTACACCTTC
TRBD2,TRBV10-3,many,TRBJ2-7,CAISESGTPYEQYF,TGTGCCATCAGTGAGAGCGGGACTCCTTACGAGCAGTACTTC
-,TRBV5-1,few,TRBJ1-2,CASSPGTAWYTF,TGCGCCAGCAGCCCCGGGACCGCTTGGTACACCTTC
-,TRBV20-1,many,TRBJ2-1,CKVRDHPYNEQFF,TGCAAAGTCCGGGACCACCCCTACAATGAGCAGTTCTTC
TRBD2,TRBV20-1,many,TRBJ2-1,CSASLAGGPREQFF,TGCAGTGCTAGTTTGGCGGGAGGGCCAAGGGAGCAGTTCTTC
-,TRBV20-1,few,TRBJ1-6,CSANPVQGSPLHF,TGCAGTGCTAACCCAGTACAGGGATCACCCCTCCACTTT
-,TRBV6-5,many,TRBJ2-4,CASIALGSGIQYF,TGTGCCAGCATCGCCTTAGGGTCTGGCATTCAGTACTTC
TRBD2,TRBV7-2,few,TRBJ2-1,CASSAPGLAFNEQFF,TGTGCCAGCAGCGCCCCGGGACTAGCATTCAATGAGCAGTTCTTC
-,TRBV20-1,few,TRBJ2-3,CSARPAGSTDTQYF,TGCAGTGCTCGCCCAGCGGGCAGCACAGATACGCAGTATTTT
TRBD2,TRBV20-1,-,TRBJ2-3,CSATKEGPSGRTDTQYF,TGCAGTGCCACGAAGGAAGGCCCTAGCGGCCGCACAGATACGCAGTATTTT
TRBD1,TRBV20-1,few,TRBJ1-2,CSADDGTGGGGYTF,TGCAGTGCCGACGACGGGACAGGGGGAGGCGGCTACACCTTC
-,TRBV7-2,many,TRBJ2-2,CASSSPTVGTGELFF,TGTGCCAGCAGCAGCCCCACCGTGGGGACCGGGGAGCTGTTTTTT
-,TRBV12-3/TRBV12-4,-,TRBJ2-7,CASSLWDPGYEQYF,TGTGCCAGCAGTTTATGGGACCCAGGCTACGAGCAGTACTTC